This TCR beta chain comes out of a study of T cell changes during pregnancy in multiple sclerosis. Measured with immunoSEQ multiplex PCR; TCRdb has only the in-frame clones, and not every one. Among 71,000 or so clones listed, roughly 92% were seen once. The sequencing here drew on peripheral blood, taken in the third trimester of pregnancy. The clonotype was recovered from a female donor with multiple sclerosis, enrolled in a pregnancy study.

CDR3 residues: CASRNTGANSPLHF. The DNA of the CDR3 is TGTGCCAGTAGGAACACAGGGGCTAATTCACCCCTCCACTTT. The J gene is TRBJ1-6, the V gene TRBV19; 7 bases fit TRBD1. CDR3 length: 14 residues. Germline V gene data show CDR1 as LNHDA and CDR2 as SQIVND (reference sequence). J was trimmed by 6 bases and V by 6 bases; bases with no gene match: 5.